One and the same sample provided the 32 T cell receptor beta chains below, sequenced in a study of T cell responses to AZD1222 COVID-19 vaccine. Sequenced by immunoSEQ multiplex PCR; TCRdb stores in-frame clones only, minus some. Counted here are over 150,000 clones, 70% to 90% occurring once; the ten biggest clones make up 5% to 6%. Sequences were derived from peripheral blood, sampled on day 0 of MenACWY control vaccination. The source of these receptors is an adult in good health.

J is TRBJ2-5 and V is TRBV5-1; possibly TRBD1 or TRBD2 for D (5 bases each). CDR3 length: 18 residues. Germline assignment: CDR1 SGHRS and CDR2 YFSETQ. Trimming removed 1 base at V and 0 bases at J, with 19 bases between. CDR3 coding DNA: TGCGCCAGCAGCTTGACCGGGGCCGGAGCCCAGTACCAAGAGACCCAGTACTTC. Translation gives CASSLTGAGAQYQETQYF. The full variable domain, with the rest looked up from reference TRBV5-1 and TRBJ2-5, is KAGVTQTPRYLIKTRGQQVTLSCSPISGHRSVSWYQQTPGQGLQFLFEYFSETQRNKGNFPGRFSGRQFSNSRSEMNVSTLELGDSALYLCASSLTGAGAQYQETQYFGPGTRLLVL.

The chain uses TRBV30 and TRBJ1-2, with D perhaps TRBD1 (5 bases). The CDR3 covers 10 residues. Germline assignment: CDR1 GTSNPN and CDR2 SVGIG (reference sequence). Trimming cost V 5 bases and J 8 bases, with 9 bases left between them. CDR3 in amino acids: CAWFHRGYTF. DNA for the CDR3: TGTGCCTGGTTTCACAGGGGCTACACCTTC.

This chain uses TRBV6-1 with TRBJ2-2, with 8 bases that match TRBD2. The CDR3 length is 22 residues. The junction had 24 bases not matched to a gene; V was cut back by 0 bases and J by 6 bases. Germline CDR1 is MNHNS and CDR2 is SASEGT. The CDR3 DNA follows: TGTGCCAGCAGTGAAGCTTTCCCGTCAGCTGCGGGGGGCCCCTATACATCCGGGGAGCTGTTTTTT. This gives the protein CASSEAFPSAAGGPYTSGELFF.

This clone was recorded once. This rearrangement joins TRBV19 to TRBJ1-3; D not certain. V gave up 3 bases and J gave up 0 bases, with 12 bases separating them. This CDR3 comprises 16 residues. Germline loops: CDR1 LNHDA, CDR2 SQIVND (reference sequence). DNA for the CDR3: TGTGCCAGTAGTATTTTGCGGCAACTCTCTGGAAACACCATATATTTT. Protein sequence: CASSILRQLSGNTIYF.

The chain couples TRBV5-1 to TRBJ1-5; 10 bases line up with TRBD1. From germline, CDR1 is SGHRS and CDR2 YFSETQ. V lost 4 bases, J lost 7 bases, and 5 bases stayed unmatched. The CDR3 totals 14 residues. CDR3 in amino acids: CASSEGQGSQPQHF. In DNA form, the CDR3 reads TGCGCCAGCAGCGAGGGACAGGGGTCCCAGCCCCAGCATTTT. The entire variable domain, with the rest obtained from reference TRBV5-1 and TRBJ1-5, is as follows: KAGVTQTPRYLIKTRGQQVTLSCSPISGHRSVSWYQQTPGQGLQFLFEYFSETQRNKGNFPGRFSGRQFSNSRSEMNVSTLELGDSALYLCASSEGQGSQPQHFGDGTRLSIL.

The CDR3 nucleotides are TGTGCCACCAGTTCCCTAGGCTATGGCTACACCTTC. Residues: CATSSLGYGYTF. The chain links TRBV24-1 to TRBJ1-2; D call uncertain. Germline V gives CDR1 KGHDR, CDR2 SFDVKD. Between the trimmed V and J ends, which lost 6 bases and 4 bases, there was a span of 8 bases. There are 12 residues in the CDR3.

The chain uses TRBV7-9 and TRBJ2-1; a weak D match, TRBD2 (6 bases). Germline V gives CDR1 SEHNR, CDR2 FQNEAQ (reference sequence). This CDR3 comprises 16 residues. V lost 1 base to trimming and J lost 4 bases, with 14 bases between them. CDR3 DNA: TGTGCCAGCAGCTTAGTACGACTAGGAGATTACAATGAGCAGTTCTTC. Protein sequence: CASSLVRLGDYNEQFF.

This sequence joins TRBV3-1 (or the pseudogene TRBV3-2) and TRBJ1-2; maybe TRBD1 (6 bases). Germline CDR1 is LGHDT and CDR2 is YNNKEL (reference sequence). The CDR3 contains 13 residues. Deletions cut 4 bases from V and 6 bases from J, with 12 bases between. The CDR3 DNA reads as TGTGCCAGCAGCCCTTTGGACAGCCATGGCTACACCTTC. Translation gives CASSPLDSHGYTF.

CDR3 amino acids: CASSTHTSEQFF. As DNA, the CDR3 is TGTGCCAGCAGCACACACACGTCCGAGCAGTTCTTC. The rearrangement links TRBV9 to TRBJ2-1, with D unresolved. The CDR3 spans 12 residues. V was shortened by 4 bases and J by 10 bases, with 12 bases between the two germline ends. Germline assignment: CDR1 SGDLS and CDR2 YYNGEE.

This sequence joins TRBV19 and TRBJ1-5; no clear D. The CDR3 extends over 13 amino acids. CDR1 and CDR2 from the germline V gene are LNHDA and SQIVND (reference sequence). V was pared by 0 bases and J by 5 bases, with 5 bases between. CDR3: CASSIDRHQPQHF. The DNA for the CDR3 is TGTGCCAGTAGTATAGACAGACATCAGCCCCAGCATTTT.

The chain combines TRBV2 with TRBJ2-5, with 9 positions matching TRBD1. J gave up 4 bases and V 6 bases, and 12 bases lay outside the gene matches. The V gene's germline CDR1 is SNHLY and CDR2 FYNNEI. This CDR3 has 16 residues. The CDR3 DNA reads as TGTGCCAGCAGCAAAACGGGGACAGGGTTGGGAGAGACCCAGTACTTC. The encoded protein is CASSKTGTGLGETQYF.

This chain connects TRBV30 to TRBJ1-6, with no clear D. CDR1 is GTSNPN, CDR2 SVGIG, per germline (reference sequence). The V gene lost 2 bases and the J gene lost 4 bases, with 9 bases spanning the gap. The CDR3 spans 14 residues. This CDR3 is CAWSPAPYNSPLHF. The CDR3 DNA reads as TGTGCCTGGAGTCCGGCCCCTTATAATTCACCCCTCCACTTT. Filled out from reference TRBV30 and TRBJ1-6, the complete variable domain reads SQTIHQWPATLVQPVGSPLSLECTVEGTSNPNLYWYRQAAGRGLQLLFYSVGIGQISSEVPQNLSASRPQDRQFILSSKKLLLSDSGFYLCAWSPAPYNSPLHFGNGTRLTVT.

V usage is TRBV29-1 and J usage is TRBJ1-2; a possible D gene is TRBD1 (5 bases). This CDR3 spans 13 amino acids. Germline assignment: CDR1 SQVTM and CDR2 ANQGSEA. V was pared by 3 bases and J by 5 bases, with 13 bases between. CDR3 nucleotides: TGCAGCGTTGATCTGGGGGATGGGTATGGCTACACCTTC. This encodes CSVDLGDGYGYTF.

This chain links TRBV29-1 with TRBJ2-3; the match to TRBD1 covers 9 bases. This CDR3 has 14 amino acids. Germline V gives CDR1 SQVTM, CDR2 ANQGSEA. V was pared by 7 bases and J by 7 bases, with 12 bases of the junction left unmatched. The CDR3 nucleotides are TGCAGCGCCCCGGGGACAGGGAAACCTCATACGCAGTATTTT. Protein sequence: CSAPGTGKPHTQYF.

This clone was seen a few times. The chain carries TRBV28 and TRBJ2-7; D may be TRBD2 (5 bases). V lost 7 bases and J 1 base, leaving 11 bases between the germline ends. Germline-derived CDR1 and CDR2 are MDHEN and SYDVKM. There are 13 residues in the CDR3. CDR3: CASTRTRSYEQYF. The CDR3 bases are TGTGCCAGCACGCGGACTCGGTCCTACGAGCAGTACTTC.

The genes are TRBV2 and TRBJ2-5; 9 bases align to TRBD2. Germline V lookup: CDR1 SNHLY, CDR2 FYNNEI. There are 15 residues in the CDR3. V lost 11 bases, J lost 1 base, and 11 bases stayed unmatched. The CDR3 DNA reads TGTGCCGGATCATTGGGGCGGGGGGGCCAAGAGACCCAGTACTTC. It codes for CAGSLGRGGQETQYF.

This clone was counted once. The rearrangement joins TRBV14 to TRBJ1-5; 8 bases are shared with TRBD1. CDR3 length: 18 amino acids. Unmatched junction bases numbered 14, after V lost 4 bases and J lost 3 bases. The germline CDR1 and CDR2 sequences are SGHDN and FVKESK. CDR3 loop: CASSLGGPGQGHNQPQHF. In DNA form, the CDR3 reads TGTGCCAGCAGCCTTGGGGGTCCAGGACAGGGCCACAATCAGCCCCAGCATTTT.

The chain employs TRBV4-1 and TRBJ1-4; 12 bases agree with TRBD1. Looked up from germline, CDR1 is MGHRA and CDR2 is YSYEKL. V shed 3 bases, J shed 3 bases, and the junction held 2 bases outside the gene matches. CDR3 length: 16 residues. CDR3 loop: CASSQGQGAANEKLFF. The CDR3 DNA follows: TGCGCCAGCAGCCAGGGACAGGGGGCTGCTAATGAAAAACTGTTTTTT.

The chain couples TRBV19 to TRBJ2-1; TRBD2 might be the D (5 bases). Germline V gene lookup returns CDR1 LNHDA and CDR2 SQIVND (reference sequence). The length of the CDR3 is 15 residues. Trimming removed 6 bases at V and 0 bases at J, with 12 bases between. CDR3 amino acids: CASRHSGGSYNEQFF. The CDR3 nucleotides read TGTGCCAGTAGACACAGCGGAGGCTCCTACAATGAGCAGTTCTTC. The full variable domain, in which reference TRBV19 and TRBJ2-1 provide the parts outside the CDR3, is DGGITQSPKYLFRKEGQNVTLSCEQNLNHDAMYWYRQDPGQGLRLIYYSQIVNDFQKGDIAEGYSVSREKKESFPLTVTSAQKNPTAFYLCASRHSGGSYNEQFFGPGTRLTVL.

The V and J genes are TRBV25-1 and TRBJ2-1; 11 nucleotides line up with TRBD1. The germline V gene encodes CDR1 MGHDK and CDR2 SYGVNS. Unmatched junction bases numbered 2, after V lost 1 base and J lost 6 bases. The CDR3 is made up of 15 amino acids. CDR3 sequence reads: CASSESGTGGNEQFF. In nucleotides, the CDR3 is TGTGCCAGCAGTGAATCCGGGACAGGGGGCAATGAGCAGTTCTTC.

The chain couples TRBV24-1 to TRBJ1-5, with a tentative D call TRBD1 (5 bases). This CDR3 is built from 15 residues. The germline gives CDR1 KGHDR, CDR2 SFDVKD. The ends were cut back, 4 bases at V and 3 bases at J, with 12 bases in the middle. The CDR3 loop reads CATSDSRQNNQPQHF. As DNA, the CDR3 is TGTGCCACCAGTGACTCTCGACAGAACAATCAGCCCCAGCATTTT.

V usage is TRBV27 and J usage is TRBJ1-6; unclear D gene. CDR1 MNHEY and CDR2 SMNVEV come from the germline V gene (reference sequence). Trimming left V 5 bases short and J 7 bases short, with 18 bases between. This CDR3 has 16 residues. The chain's CDR3 is CASSPRLGQSNSPLHF. The CDR3 nucleotides read TGTGCCAGCAGTCCCCGCTTGGGCCAGAGCAATTCACCCCTCCACTTT.

The chain couples TRBV4-1 to TRBJ2-3, with D possibly being TRBD2 (6 bases). The CDR3 runs to 16 residues. Between the trimmed V and J ends, which lost 1 base and 4 bases, there was a span of 15 bases. Germline lookup yields CDR1 MGHRA and CDR2 YSYEKL. CDR3 sequence: CASSQGRGGVADTQYF. The CDR3 nucleotides read TGCGCCAGCAGCCAAGGACGTGGCGGGGTGGCAGATACGCAGTATTTT.

The chain links TRBV5-1 to TRBJ2-2, with D perhaps matching TRBD2 (5 bases). Germline V gene data show CDR1 as SGHRS and CDR2 as YFSETQ. V gave up 5 bases and J gave up 4 bases, with 9 bases separating them. CDR3 length: 13 residues. CDR3 region: CASSSEGTGELFF. Here the CDR3 DNA reads TGCGCCAGCAGTTCTGAGGGCACCGGGGAGCTGTTTTTT.

V and J are TRBV28 and TRBJ1-6; D remains ambiguous. Trimming took off 6 bases at V and 3 bases at J, with 9 bases between the two ends. The germline V gene has CDR1 MDHEN and CDR2 SYDVKM. This CDR3 is 14 amino acids long. The DNA of the CDR3 is TGTGCCAGCAGCCCAGGCCTCTATAATTCACCCCTCCACTTT. Encoded protein: CASSPGLYNSPLHF.

The chain employs TRBV10-1 and TRBJ1-2, with no clear D. The CDR3 consists of 18 residues. With 6 bases removed from V and 4 bases from J, the gap between germline ends came to 27 bases. CDR1 and CDR2 (germline): WNHNN, SYGVQD (reference sequence). CDR3 residues: CASSVLSPCPEEPYGYTF. CDR3 DNA sequence: TGCGCCAGCAGCGTACTGAGTCCATGTCCCGAGGAACCCTATGGCTACACCTTC.

The V call is TRBV5-1, the J call TRBJ2-3, with D maybe TRBD2 (7 bases). Trimming cost V 4 bases and J 4 bases, with 16 bases left between them. From germline, CDR1 is SGHRS and CDR2 YFSETQ. The CDR3 is 15 residues long. The CDR3 reads CASSPRGGAADTQYF. DNA of the CDR3: TGCGCCAGCAGCCCGAGGGGGGGTGCGGCAGATACGCAGTATTTT.

The sample holds a few counts of this clone. This chain joins TRBV7-8 and TRBJ1-3; 7 bases fit TRBD1. After removal of 3 bases from V and 2 bases from J, the junction contained 7 bases not matched to a gene. Germline V gene data show CDR1 as SGHVS and CDR2 as FQNEAQ. The CDR3 covers 16 residues. CDR3 DNA sequence: TGTGCCAGCAGCTTCGGCGAGGGGGCGGCTGGAAACACCATATATTTT. The encoded protein is CASSFGEGAAGNTIYF. Full variable domain (missing parts from reference TRBV7-8 and TRBJ1-3): GAGVSQSPRYKVAKRGQDVALRCDPISGHVSLFWYQQALGQGPEFLTYFQNEAQLDKSGLPSDRFFAERPEGSVSTLKIQRTQQEDSAVYLCASSFGEGAAGNTIYFGEGSWLTVV.

The chain couples TRBV5-1 to TRBJ1-6; 7 bases map to TRBD1. Germline V gene lookup returns CDR1 SGHRS and CDR2 YFSETQ. V gave up 0 bases and J gave up 7 bases; unmatched junction bases: 4. CDR3 length equals 15 residues. CDR3 sequence reads: CASSLDGTDNSPLHF. CDR3 DNA sequence: TGCGCCAGCAGCTTGGATGGGACAGACAATTCACCCCTCCACTTT.

This clone was found once. The chain combines TRBV5-4 with TRBJ2-2; either TRBD1 or TRBD2 may supply D (5 bases each). This CDR3 is 15 amino acids long. The V gene lost 4 bases and the J gene lost 6 bases, with 16 bases spanning the gap. CDR1 is SGHNT, CDR2 YYREEE, per germline (reference sequence). This chain's CDR3 is CASSPGKGIAGELFF. DNA of the CDR3: TGTGCCAGCAGCCCGGGGAAGGGGATTGCCGGGGAGCTGTTTTTT.

The chain couples TRBV19 to TRBJ1-1; possibly TRBD1 for D (6 bases). Germline V gene sequence: CDR1 LNHDA, CDR2 SQIVND (reference sequence). CDR3 size: 16 residues. V was pared by 7 bases and J by 10 bases, with 28 bases between. Here the CDR3 DNA reads TGTGCCAGTACTTTTGGGGCAGGGGCCCCCCCCAGCGGAGCTTTCTTT. It encodes CASTFGAGAPPSGAFF. The variable domain in full, with the rest retrieved from reference TRBV19 and TRBJ1-1, is DGGITQSPKYLFRKEGQNVTLSCEQNLNHDAMYWYRQDPGQGLRLIYYSQIVNDFQKGDIAEGYSVSREKKESFPLTVTSAQKNPTAFYLCASTFGAGAPPSGAFFGQGTRLTVV.

J is TRBJ2-7 and V is TRBV15; TRBD2 matches 7 bases. Germline trimming cut 5 bases from V and 4 bases from J; bases unmatched to any gene: 5. Looked up from germline, CDR1 is LNHNV and CDR2 is YYDKDF (reference sequence). The CDR3 is 13 residues long. The CDR3 reads CATSQSGVYEQYF. The CDR3 nucleotides are TGTGCCACCAGCCAAAGCGGGGTATACGAGCAGTACTTC.